This T cell receptor (beta chain) comes out of a study of cytotoxic CD8 clonotypes in ibrutinib-treated CLL. Study-wide context: Sequencing produced an average of roughly 270,000 productive templates and 85,000 to 100,000 productive rearrangements per sample.

Sequenced by immunoSEQ multiplex PCR; TCRdb stores in-frame clones only, minus some. The sample gives approximately 46,000 clones, about 72% of which show up once; approximately 13% is in the top ten. V lost 2 bases and J lost 0, with 11 bases in between. CDR1 and CDR2 from the germline V gene are SGHRS and YFSETQ. This CDR3 has 16 amino acids. The rearrangement uses TRBV5-1 and TRBJ1-4; a possible D gene is TRBD1 (5 bases). The specimen was PBMCs, collected after 12 months of ibrutinib treatment. This clonotype was obtained from a human donor with chronic lymphocytic leukemia. CDR3 nucleotides: TGCGCCAGCAGCTTATCTGGGGCTGCAACTAATGAAAAACTGTTTTTT. It specifies CASSLSGAATNEKLFF.